These 2 T cell receptor beta chains originate from one sample sequenced in a study of T cells after yellow fever vaccination. TCRdb analysed the 5' RACE reads with MiXCR anew, one entry per CDR3 protein. The table has 620,000 or so distinct CDR3 sequences, roughly a sixth seen once. The sequenced sample was PBMCs, obtained around 5 days after the first yellow fever vaccination. Receptors were obtained from a man aged 18 to 30 who received the YFV17D yellow fever vaccine.

This chain connects TRBV7-9 to TRBJ1-1; D is undetermined. The V gene lost 1 base and the J gene lost 3 bases, with 15 bases spanning the gap. Per the germline V gene, CDR1 is SEHNR and CDR2 is FQNEAQ (reference sequence). The length of the CDR3 is 16 residues. The CDR3 nucleotides read TGTGCCAGCAGCTTAGGTTCCGAACAGAGACACACTGAAGCTTTCTTT. Translation gives CASSLGSEQRHTEAFF.

The chain joins TRBV6-1 to TRBJ2-7; 9 nucleotides agree with TRBD1. The CDR3 extends over 14 amino acids. Germline assignment: CDR1 MNHNS and CDR2 SASEGT. The junction had 7 bases not matched to a gene; V was cut back by 5 bases and J by 5 bases. The CDR3 loop reads CASSRRTGDDEQYF. CDR3 bases: TGTGCCAGCAGTCGAAGGACAGGGGACGACGAGCAGTACTTC.